The clone carrying this T cell receptor beta chain was detected only a few times. Its specificity is unknown. These data come from a study of T cell repertoires in cytomegalovirus infection. Study summary: CMV infection together with matching HLA type was indicated by public TCR beta signatures. Findings of the study overall: Within the response measured ex vivo, HLA-C-restricted CMV-specific TCR beta clonotypes were dominant. Using cumulative public TCR beta family frequency, the authors identified those who carried CMV together with the relevant HLA.

TCRdb fed the reads into MiXCR, producing one record per CDR3 protein. The sample includes 150,000 to 200,000 distinct CDR3 sequences, roughly 28% of them seen just once. Germline CDR1 and CDR2: SGHKS and YYEKEE (reference sequence). CDR3 length: 13 residues. V lost 9 bases, J lost 1 base, and 10 bases lay in between. Sequencing was carried out using PBMCs. The receptor's source is a human donor in good health (CMV status not recorded). Some clones in this sample may be carry-over from other donors' samples. The chain carries TRBV5-5 and TRBJ2-2; D is perhaps TRBD2 (5 bases). CDR3 coding DNA: TGTGCCACTTGGGCGGGGAACACCGGGGAGCTGTTTTTT. As protein: CATWAGNTGELFF.